These 22 T cell receptor beta chains came from one sample sequenced in a study of cytomegalovirus exposure and HLA in healthy donors. The PCR was carried out with 60 Vbeta primers and 13 Jbeta primers. Sequenced by immunoSEQ multiplex PCR; TCRdb stores in-frame clones only, minus some. Seen here are fewer than 250,000 clones, 81% observed once, and the top ten hold roughly 3.2%. The sequenced sample consisted of PBMCs. The receptors derive from a man aged 35-49 years in good health and CMV-seropositive.

This clone was counted only a few times. DNA for the CDR3: TGTGCCAGCAGCGTAGTGGCTAGCGGGAGCTCCTACAATGAGCAGTTCTTC. It is translated as CASSVVASGSSYNEQFF. The chain has TRBV9 and TRBJ2-1, with 10 nucleotides matching TRBD2. The germline gives CDR1 SGDLS, CDR2 YYNGEE. The CDR3 totals 17 residues. V was pared by 0 bases and J by 0 bases, with 3 bases of the junction left unmatched.

The chain uses TRBV7-2 and TRBJ2-1, with 7 positions matching TRBD1. Germline V gene data show CDR1 as SGHTA and CDR2 as FQGNSA. V gave up 5 bases and J gave up 1 base; unmatched junction bases: 5. The CDR3 loop spans 15 amino acids. CDR3 amino acids: CASSTNRGSYNEQFF. CDR3 nucleotides: TGTGCCAGCAGCACAAACAGGGGATCCTACAATGAGCAGTTCTTC.

The rearrangement uses TRBV5-1 and TRBJ2-2; a possible D gene is TRBD2 (6 bases). The germline gives CDR1 SGHRS, CDR2 YFSETQ. This CDR3 has 14 residues. The germline V and J ends were trimmed by 3 bases and 3 bases, with 9 bases remaining between them. The CDR3 region has the DNA TGCGCCAGCAGCTGGGGGGAGGACACCGGGGAGCTGTTTTTT. Its protein is CASSWGEDTGELFF.

The chain joins TRBV5-6 to TRBJ2-5, with 15 bases aligning to TRBD2. The CDR3 has 16 amino acids. Looked up from germline, CDR1 is SGHDT and CDR2 is YYEEEE. The V gene end was trimmed by 5 bases and the J gene end by 2 bases; junction bases not matched to a gene: 4. The CDR3 DNA follows: TGTGCCAGCAGGGTTGGGACTAGCGGGGGGCAAGAGACCCAGTACTTC. It is translated as CASRVGTSGGQETQYF.

CDR3 DNA: TGTGCCAGCAGCTTGGACAGGTATGGCTACACCTTC. Translation: CASSLDRYGYTF. The chain recombines TRBV5-6 with TRBJ1-2; possible D gene TRBD1, 5 bases. Trimming took off 0 bases at V and 5 bases at J, with 5 bases between the two ends. There are 12 residues in the CDR3. CDR1 and CDR2 from the germline V gene are SGHDT and YYEEEE.

This clone came up a few times. This rearrangement joins TRBV5-4 to TRBJ2-7, with 15 bases lining up with TRBD2. This CDR3 has 15 amino acids. CDR1 is SGHNT, CDR2 YYREEE, per germline (reference sequence). The junction had 6 bases not matched to a gene; V was cut back by 4 bases and J by 7 bases. CDR3 bases: TGTGCCAGCAGCAGGACTAGCGGGAGGGCCCAAGAGCAGTACTTC. It yields the protein CASSRTSGRAQEQYF.

The chain carries TRBV19 and TRBJ2-1, with D possibly being TRBD2 (5 bases). The CDR3 sequence is 14 residues long. V lost 6 bases, J lost 0 bases, and 9 bases lay in between. Germline CDR1 LNHDA, CDR2 SQIVND (reference sequence). The CDR3 here is CASRGRSSYNEQFF. The CDR3, as DNA: TGTGCCAGTAGGGGGAGAAGCTCCTACAATGAGCAGTTCTTC. Based on the CDR3 plus reference TRBV19 and TRBJ2-1, the full variable domain is DGGITQSPKYLFRKEGQNVTLSCEQNLNHDAMYWYRQDPGQGLRLIYYSQIVNDFQKGDIAEGYSVSREKKESFPLTVTSAQKNPTAFYLCASRGRSSYNEQFFGPGTRLTVL.

This chain uses TRBV5-1 with TRBJ1-3, with D possibly TRBD1 on 5 matching bases. From germline, CDR1 is SGHRS and CDR2 YFSETQ. The CDR3 runs 13 residues. Trimming stripped 4 bases from V and 8 bases from J, with 13 bases between. CDR3 residues: CASSEDTTHTIYF. DNA for the CDR3: TGCGCCAGCAGCGAGGACACGACCCACACCATATATTTT.

J is TRBJ1-1 and V is TRBV29-1; D unresolved. V was clipped by 4 bases and J by 5 bases, with 11 bases between them. The germline V gene encodes CDR1 SQVTM and CDR2 ANQGSEA. The CDR3 loop spans 12 amino acids. Here the CDR3 reads CSVVRGRTEAFF. The CDR3 DNA sequence: TGCAGCGTTGTAAGAGGGAGAACTGAAGCTTTCTTT.

This chain links TRBV7-8 with TRBJ2-7; D might be TRBD1 (6 bases). The CDR3 spans 14 residues. With 1 base removed from V and 6 bases from J, the gap between germline ends came to 13 bases. Germline CDR1 reads SGHVS; CDR2 reads FQNEAQ. The CDR3: CASSLDAGVAEQYF. For the CDR3, the DNA is TGTGCCAGCAGCTTAGATGCAGGGGTGGCCGAGCAGTACTTC.

This rearrangement joins TRBV6-5 to TRBJ2-2, with TRBD2 as a possible D gene (5 bases). Trimming took off 6 bases at V and 4 bases at J, with 15 bases between the two ends. The CDR3 has 15 amino acids. Germline V gene sequence: CDR1 MNHEY, CDR2 SVGAGI. The CDR3 region has the DNA TGTGCCAGCAGAAGAGGTTGGGAGTTCACCGGGGAGCTGTTTTTT. Amino acids: CASRRGWEFTGELFF.

The chain links TRBV27 to TRBJ2-7; tentatively, D is TRBD2 (5 bases). The V gene lost 5 bases and the J gene lost 6 bases, with 17 bases spanning the gap. In germline, CDR1 is MNHEY, CDR2 SMNVEV (reference sequence). The CDR3 runs to 14 residues. The chain's CDR3 is CASSRAGLGSEQYF. The CDR3 bases are TGTGCCAGCAGTCGGGCGGGCCTCGGATCCGAGCAGTACTTC.

The chain is built from TRBV7-2 and TRBJ1-4; 9 nucleotides match TRBD1. Trimming removed 0 bases from V and 6 bases from J; junction bases left unmatched: 5. CDR1 and CDR2 (germline): SGHTA, FQGNSA. This CDR3 contains 16 residues. The CDR3 protein is CASSLARQGGDEKLFF. The CDR3 coding sequence is TGTGCCAGCAGCTTAGCGCGACAGGGGGGAGATGAAAAACTGTTTTTT.

The chain carries TRBV10-1 and TRBJ1-1; a weak D match, TRBD1 (6 bases). Per germline, CDR1 WNHNN and CDR2 SYGVQD (reference sequence). The V end was cut by 6 bases, the J end by 3 bases, with 14 bases between. The CDR3 runs to 14 residues. CDR3 sequence reads: CASRRGLDDTEAFF. CDR3 in DNA: TGCGCCAGCAGAAGGGGGTTAGACGACACTGAAGCTTTCTTT.

This clone was observed a single time. The genes are TRBV4-2 and TRBJ1-4; D is perhaps TRBD1 (6 bases). Trimming stripped 6 bases from V and 4 bases from J, with 12 bases between. This CDR3 region has 14 residues. From germline, CDR1 is LGHNA and CDR2 YNFKEQ. The CDR3 sequence: CASRPGTNNEKLFF. In nucleotides, the CDR3 is TGTGCCAGCAGGCCCGGGACAAATAATGAAAAACTGTTTTTT.

On this clone: One end of the junction varies from germline; a read error may be responsible. The chain joins TRBV7-3 to TRBJ2-1, with D possibly being TRBD1 (6 bases). The length of the CDR3 is 14 residues. Germline CDR1 reads SGHTA; CDR2 reads FQGTGA. CDR3 protein: CASSLTGTSTEQFF. CDR3 sequence (DNA): TGTGCCAGCAGCCTAACCGGGACAAGCACTGAGCAGTTCTTC.

The chain has TRBV5-1 and TRBJ2-1, with 12 bases fitting TRBD2. J lost 9 bases, V lost 3 bases, and 13 bases had no gene match. The germline V gene encodes CDR1 SGHRS and CDR2 YFSETQ. There are 17 residues in the CDR3. CDR3 protein: CASSSFGLAGWDSEQFF. Here the CDR3 DNA reads TGCGCCAGCAGCTCCTTTGGACTAGCGGGATGGGACAGTGAGCAGTTCTTC.

The chain recombines TRBV7-8 with TRBJ2-7, with TRBD1 matching 9 bases. From germline, CDR1 is SGHVS and CDR2 FQNEAQ. The CDR3 extends over 16 amino acids. The V segment lost 5 bases and the J segment 4 bases; nucleotides outside the gene matches: 12. CDR3 protein: CASSLELPGQGYEQYF. The DNA of the CDR3 is TGTGCCAGCAGCCTAGAGCTGCCGGGACAGGGATACGAGCAGTACTTC. Full variable domain (remainder filled in from reference TRBV7-8 and TRBJ2-7): GAGVSQSPRYKVAKRGQDVALRCDPISGHVSLFWYQQALGQGPEFLTYFQNEAQLDKSGLPSDRFFAERPEGSVSTLKIQRTQQEDSAVYLCASSLELPGQGYEQYFGPGTRLTVT.

This clone appeared a few times. CDR3 protein: CASRTRGTGVNTEAFF. The CDR3 DNA reads as TGCGCCAGCAGGACACGGGGGACAGGGGTGAACACTGAAGCTTTCTTT. The rearrangement uses TRBV4-3 and TRBJ1-1; 10 bases fit TRBD1. The V gene's germline CDR1 is LGHNA and CDR2 YSLEER. With V trimmed by 6 bases and J by 0 bases, 7 bases remained unmatched. CDR3 length: 16 amino acids.

V and J are TRBV4-1 and TRBJ2-3; 9 nucleotides agree with TRBD2. The CDR3 length is 16 residues. Germline V lookup: CDR1 MGHRA, CDR2 YSYEKL. V was pared by 0 bases and J by 4 bases, with 5 bases of the junction left unmatched. The CDR3 nucleotides read TGCGCCAGCAGCCAAGATGGGGCGGGGGGGCCAGATACGCAGTATTTT. Its translation: CASSQDGAGGPDTQYF.

This chain connects TRBV4-2 to TRBJ1-5; D might be TRBD1 (6 bases). The germline CDR1 and CDR2 sequences are LGHNA and YNFKEQ. The CDR3 is 17 residues long. V dropped 0 bases and J dropped 2 bases, with 14 bases sitting between them. DNA of the CDR3: TGTGCCAGCAGCCAAGAAGGGGGAGTCGGAGGCAATCAGCCCCAGCATTTT. It is translated as CASSQEGGVGGNQPQHF.

The V and J genes are TRBV28 and TRBJ1-4, with D possibly matching TRBD1 (5 bases). V was shortened by 4 bases and J by 4 bases, with 16 bases between the two germline ends. Germline V gene sequence: CDR1 MDHEN, CDR2 SYDVKM. The CDR3 length is 16 residues. The chain's CDR3 is CASSSFGAGINEKLFF. Here the CDR3 DNA reads TGTGCCAGCAGTTCCTTTGGGGCGGGAATTAATGAAAAACTGTTTTTT.